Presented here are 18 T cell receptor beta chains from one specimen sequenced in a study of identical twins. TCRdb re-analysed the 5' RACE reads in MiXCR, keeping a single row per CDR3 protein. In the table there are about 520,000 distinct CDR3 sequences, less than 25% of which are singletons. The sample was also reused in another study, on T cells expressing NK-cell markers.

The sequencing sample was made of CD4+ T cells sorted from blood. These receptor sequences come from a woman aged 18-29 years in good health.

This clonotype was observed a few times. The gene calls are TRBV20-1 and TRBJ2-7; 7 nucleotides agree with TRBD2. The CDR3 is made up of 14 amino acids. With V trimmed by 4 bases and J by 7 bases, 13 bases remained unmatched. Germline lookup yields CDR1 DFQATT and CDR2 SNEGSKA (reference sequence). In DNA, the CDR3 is TGCAGTGCTAACCCGAGCGGGACTACGTGGGAGCAGTACTTC. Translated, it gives CSANPSGTTWEQYF.

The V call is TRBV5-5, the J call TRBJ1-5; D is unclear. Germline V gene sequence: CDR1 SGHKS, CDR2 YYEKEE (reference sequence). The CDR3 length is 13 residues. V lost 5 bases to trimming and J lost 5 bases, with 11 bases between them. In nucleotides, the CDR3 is TGTGCCAGCAGTTACGGGATCGATCAGCCCCAGCATTTT. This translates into CASSYGIDQPQHF. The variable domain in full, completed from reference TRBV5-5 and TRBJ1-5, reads DAGVTQSPTHLIKTRGQQVTLRCSPISGHKSVSWYQQVLGQGPQFIFQYYEKEERGRGNFPDRFSARQFPNYSSELNVNALLLGDSALYLCASSYGIDQPQHFGDGTRLSIL.

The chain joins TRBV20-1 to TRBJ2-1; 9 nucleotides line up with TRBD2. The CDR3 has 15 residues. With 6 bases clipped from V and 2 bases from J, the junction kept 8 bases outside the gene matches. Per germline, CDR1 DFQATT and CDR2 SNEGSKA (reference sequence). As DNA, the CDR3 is TGCAGTGCCCCCCGACTAGCGGTTACCTACAATGAGCAGTTCTTC. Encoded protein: CSAPRLAVTYNEQFF.

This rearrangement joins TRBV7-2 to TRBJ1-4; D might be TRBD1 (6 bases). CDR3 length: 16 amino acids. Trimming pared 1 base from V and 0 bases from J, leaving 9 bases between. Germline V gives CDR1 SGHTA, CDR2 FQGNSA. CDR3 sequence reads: CASSLVGGATNEKLFF. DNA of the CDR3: TGTGCCAGCAGCTTAGTTGGGGGCGCAACTAATGAAAAACTGTTTTTT.

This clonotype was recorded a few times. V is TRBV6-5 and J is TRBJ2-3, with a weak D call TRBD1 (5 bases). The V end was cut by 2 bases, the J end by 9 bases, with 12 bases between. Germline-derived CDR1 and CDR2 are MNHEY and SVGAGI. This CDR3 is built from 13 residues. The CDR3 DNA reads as TGTGCCAGCAGTTACCGGACAACCAGAACGCAGTATTTT. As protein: CASSYRTTRTQYF.

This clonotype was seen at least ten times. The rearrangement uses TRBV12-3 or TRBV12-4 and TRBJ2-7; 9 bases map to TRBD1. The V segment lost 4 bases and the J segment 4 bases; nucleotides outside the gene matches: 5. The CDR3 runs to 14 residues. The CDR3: CASSSTGGLYEQYF. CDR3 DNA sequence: TGTGCCAGCAGTTCGACAGGGGGATTGTACGAGCAGTACTTC.

The CDR3 DNA sequence: TGCGCCAGCAATTTGGACAGTCCCACCGGGGAGCTGTTTTTT. Protein sequence: CASNLDSPTGELFF. V gene TRBV5-1 combines with J gene TRBJ2-2, with D maybe TRBD1 (6 bases). Germline V gene sequence: CDR1 SGHRS, CDR2 YFSETQ. The CDR3 runs to 14 residues. Trimming shortened V by 6 bases and J by 4 bases, and 13 bases separated the two germline ends.

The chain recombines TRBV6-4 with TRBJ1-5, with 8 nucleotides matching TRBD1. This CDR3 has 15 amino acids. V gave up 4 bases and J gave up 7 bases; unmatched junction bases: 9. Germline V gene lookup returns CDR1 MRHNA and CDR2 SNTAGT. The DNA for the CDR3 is TGTGCCAGCAGTGGGAAAGGACAGGGTGAACAGCCCCAGCATTTT. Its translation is CASSGKGQGEQPQHF.

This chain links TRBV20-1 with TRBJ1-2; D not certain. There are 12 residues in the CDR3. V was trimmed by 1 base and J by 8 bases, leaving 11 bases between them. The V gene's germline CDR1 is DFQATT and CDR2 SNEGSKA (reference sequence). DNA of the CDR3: TGCAGTGCTAGAGTATCCGCGGGAGGCTACACCTTC. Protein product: CSARVSAGGYTF.

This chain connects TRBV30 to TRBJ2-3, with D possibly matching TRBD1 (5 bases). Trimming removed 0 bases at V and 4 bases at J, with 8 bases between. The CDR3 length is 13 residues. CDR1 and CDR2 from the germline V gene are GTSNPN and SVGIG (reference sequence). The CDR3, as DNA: TGTGCCTGGAGTGTTTTAGGGGCAGATACGCAGTATTTT. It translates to CAWSVLGADTQYF.

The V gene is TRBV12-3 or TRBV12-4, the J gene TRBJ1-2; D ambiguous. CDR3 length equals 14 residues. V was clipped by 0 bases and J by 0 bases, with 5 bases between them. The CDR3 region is CASSLAFTNYGYTF. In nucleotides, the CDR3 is TGTGCCAGCAGTTTAGCCTTCACTAACTATGGCTACACCTTC.

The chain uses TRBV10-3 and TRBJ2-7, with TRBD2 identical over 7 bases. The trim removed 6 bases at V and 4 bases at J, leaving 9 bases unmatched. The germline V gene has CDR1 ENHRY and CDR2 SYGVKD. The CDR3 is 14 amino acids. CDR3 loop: CAIRRGGRSYEQYF. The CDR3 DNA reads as TGTGCCATCAGGAGGGGAGGGCGTAGTTACGAGCAGTACTTC.

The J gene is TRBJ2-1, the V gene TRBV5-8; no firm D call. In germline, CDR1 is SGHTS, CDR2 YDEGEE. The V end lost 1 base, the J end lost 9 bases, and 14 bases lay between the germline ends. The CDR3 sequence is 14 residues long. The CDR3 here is CASSLRIQSPEQFF. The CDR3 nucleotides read TGTGCCAGCAGCTTGAGGATCCAGTCCCCTGAGCAGTTCTTC.

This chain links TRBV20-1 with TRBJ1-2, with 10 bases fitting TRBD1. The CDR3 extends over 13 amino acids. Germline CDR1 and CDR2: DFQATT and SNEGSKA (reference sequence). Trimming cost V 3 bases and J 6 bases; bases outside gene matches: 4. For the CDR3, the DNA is TGCAGTGCTAGGGACAGGGGGACAGATGGCTACACCTTC. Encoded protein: CSARDRGTDGYTF.

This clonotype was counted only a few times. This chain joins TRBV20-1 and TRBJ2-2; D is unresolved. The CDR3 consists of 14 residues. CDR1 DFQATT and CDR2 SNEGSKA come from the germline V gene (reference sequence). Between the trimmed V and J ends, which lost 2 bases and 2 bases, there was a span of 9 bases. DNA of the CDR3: TGCAGTGCTAGAAGGCAGACCAACACCGGGGAGCTGTTTTTT. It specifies CSARRQTNTGELFF.

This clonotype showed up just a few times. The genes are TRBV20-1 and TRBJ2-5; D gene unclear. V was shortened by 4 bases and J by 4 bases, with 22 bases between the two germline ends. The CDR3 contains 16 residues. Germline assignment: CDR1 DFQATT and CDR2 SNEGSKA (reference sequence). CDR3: CSATSGLGWRVETQYF. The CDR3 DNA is TGCAGTGCTACCAGTGGGTTGGGGTGGAGAGTAGAGACCCAGTACTTC.

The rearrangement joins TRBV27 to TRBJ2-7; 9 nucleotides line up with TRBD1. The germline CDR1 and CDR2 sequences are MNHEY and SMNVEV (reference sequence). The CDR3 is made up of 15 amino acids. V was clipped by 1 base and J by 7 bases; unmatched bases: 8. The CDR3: CASSLFGQGPREQYF. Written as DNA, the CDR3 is TGTGCCAGCAGTTTATTCGGACAGGGGCCGAGGGAGCAGTACTTC.

CDR3 sequence: CASRQTGTASYEQYF. CDR3 DNA sequence: TGTGCCAGCAGACAAACCGGGACAGCTTCCTACGAGCAGTACTTC. The genes are TRBV3-1 and TRBJ2-7; 7 bases are shared with TRBD1. The CDR3 sequence is 15 residues long. The J segment lost 1 base and the V segment lost 6 bases, leaving 9 bases of the junction unmatched. Germline values: CDR1 LGHDT, CDR2 YNNKEL (reference sequence).